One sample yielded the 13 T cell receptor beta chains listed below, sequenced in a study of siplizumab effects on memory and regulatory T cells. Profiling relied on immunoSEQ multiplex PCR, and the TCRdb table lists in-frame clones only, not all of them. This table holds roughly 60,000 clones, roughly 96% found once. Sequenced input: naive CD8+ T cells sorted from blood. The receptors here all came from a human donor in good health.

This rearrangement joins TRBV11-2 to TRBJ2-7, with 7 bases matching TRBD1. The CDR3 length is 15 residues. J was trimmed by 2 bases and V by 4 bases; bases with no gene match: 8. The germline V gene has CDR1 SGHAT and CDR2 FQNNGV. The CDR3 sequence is CASSSKQGPPYEQYF. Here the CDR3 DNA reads TGTGCCAGCAGCTCGAAACAGGGGCCACCCTACGAGCAGTACTTC.

This CDR3 is CASSHVDNEQFF. The CDR3 DNA reads TGTGCCAGCAGCCACGTAGACAATGAGCAGTTCTTC. The V call is TRBV11-1, the J call TRBJ2-1, with unresolved D. The ends were cut back, 5 bases at V and 5 bases at J, with 7 bases in the middle. Germline V gene lookup returns CDR1 SGHAT and CDR2 FQDESV (reference sequence). The CDR3 consists of 12 residues.

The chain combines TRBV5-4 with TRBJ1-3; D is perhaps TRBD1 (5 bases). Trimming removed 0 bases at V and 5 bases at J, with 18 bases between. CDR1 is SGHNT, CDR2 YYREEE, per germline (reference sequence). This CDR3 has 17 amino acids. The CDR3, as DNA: TGTGCCAGCAGCTTGGCGGGGGACTTTGGGCACAGAAACACCATATATTTT. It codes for CASSLAGDFGHRNTIYF.

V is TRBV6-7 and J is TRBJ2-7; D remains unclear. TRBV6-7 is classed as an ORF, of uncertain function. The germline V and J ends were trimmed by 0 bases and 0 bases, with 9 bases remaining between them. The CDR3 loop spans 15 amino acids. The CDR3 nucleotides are TGTGCCAGCAGTTACTCCGCAGGTAACTCCTACGAGCAGTACTTC. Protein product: CASSYSAGNSYEQYF.

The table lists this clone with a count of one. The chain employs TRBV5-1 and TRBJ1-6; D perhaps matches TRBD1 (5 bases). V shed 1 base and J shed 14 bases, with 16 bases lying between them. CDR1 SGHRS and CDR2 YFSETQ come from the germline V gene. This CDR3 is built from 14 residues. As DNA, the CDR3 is TGCGCCAGCAGCTTGACAGGAAACTTCGGTACCCTCCACTTT. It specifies CASSLTGNFGTLHF.

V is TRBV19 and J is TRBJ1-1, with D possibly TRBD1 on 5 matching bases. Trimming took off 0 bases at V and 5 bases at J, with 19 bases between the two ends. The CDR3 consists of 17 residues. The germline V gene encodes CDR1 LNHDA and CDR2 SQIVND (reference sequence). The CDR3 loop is CASSIDPSRAPLTEAFF. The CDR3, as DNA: TGTGCCAGTAGTATAGATCCCTCCAGGGCCCCATTGACTGAAGCTTTCTTT.

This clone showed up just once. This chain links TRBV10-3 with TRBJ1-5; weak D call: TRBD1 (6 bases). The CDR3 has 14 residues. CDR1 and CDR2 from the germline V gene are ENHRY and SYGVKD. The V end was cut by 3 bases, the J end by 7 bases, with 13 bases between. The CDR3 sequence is CAISETGSGQPQHF. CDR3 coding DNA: TGTGCCATCAGTGAAACAGGGTCGGGGCAGCCCCAGCATTTT.

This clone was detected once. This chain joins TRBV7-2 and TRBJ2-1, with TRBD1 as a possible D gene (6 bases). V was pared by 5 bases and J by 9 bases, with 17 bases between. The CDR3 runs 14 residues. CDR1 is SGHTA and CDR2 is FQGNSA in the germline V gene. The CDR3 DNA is TGTGCCAGCAGCCAGGGACAAGATGTCGCTGAGCAGTTCTTC. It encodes CASSQGQDVAEQFF.

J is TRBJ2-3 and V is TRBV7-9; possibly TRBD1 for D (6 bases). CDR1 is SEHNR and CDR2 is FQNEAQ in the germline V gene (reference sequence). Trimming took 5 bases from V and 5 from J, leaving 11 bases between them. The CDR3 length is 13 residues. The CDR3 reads CASSEGDGDTQYF. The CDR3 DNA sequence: TGTGCCAGCAGCGAGGGGGATGGAGATACGCAGTATTTT.

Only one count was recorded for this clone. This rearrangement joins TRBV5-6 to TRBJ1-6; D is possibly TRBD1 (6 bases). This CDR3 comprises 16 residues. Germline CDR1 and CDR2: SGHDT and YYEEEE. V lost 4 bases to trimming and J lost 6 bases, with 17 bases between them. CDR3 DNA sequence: TGTGCCAGCAGCCACAGGGACGGAACCTTTAATTCACCCCTCCACTTT. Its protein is CASSHRDGTFNSPLHF. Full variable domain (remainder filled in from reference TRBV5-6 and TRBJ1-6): DAGVTQSPTHLIKTRGQQVTLRCSPKSGHDTVSWYQQALGQGPQFIFQYYEEEERQRGNFPDRFSGHQFPNYSSELNVNALLLGDSALYLCASSHRDGTFNSPLHFGNGTRLTVT.

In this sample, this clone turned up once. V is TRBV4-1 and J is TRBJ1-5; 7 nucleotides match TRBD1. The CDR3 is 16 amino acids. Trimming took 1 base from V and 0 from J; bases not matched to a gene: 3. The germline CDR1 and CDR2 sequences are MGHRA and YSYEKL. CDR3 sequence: CASSQAGGNSNQPQHF. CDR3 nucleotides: TGCGCCAGCAGCCAAGCAGGGGGGAATAGCAATCAGCCCCAGCATTTT.

The CDR3 bases are TGTGCCAGCAGCCCCAGACAGGTATCAGCGGCTGAAGCTTTCTTT. This gives the protein CASSPRQVSAAEAFF. This rearrangement joins TRBV7-9 to TRBJ1-1; tentatively, D is TRBD1 (6 bases). Deletions cut 5 bases from V and 6 bases from J, with 19 bases between. The V gene's germline CDR1 is SEHNR and CDR2 FQNEAQ (reference sequence). The CDR3 has 15 amino acids.

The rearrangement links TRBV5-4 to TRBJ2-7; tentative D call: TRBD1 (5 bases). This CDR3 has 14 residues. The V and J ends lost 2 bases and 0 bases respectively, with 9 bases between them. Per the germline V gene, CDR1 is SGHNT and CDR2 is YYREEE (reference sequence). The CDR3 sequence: CASSFGGASYEQYF. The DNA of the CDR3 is TGTGCCAGCAGCTTTGGTGGGGCCTCCTACGAGCAGTACTTC.